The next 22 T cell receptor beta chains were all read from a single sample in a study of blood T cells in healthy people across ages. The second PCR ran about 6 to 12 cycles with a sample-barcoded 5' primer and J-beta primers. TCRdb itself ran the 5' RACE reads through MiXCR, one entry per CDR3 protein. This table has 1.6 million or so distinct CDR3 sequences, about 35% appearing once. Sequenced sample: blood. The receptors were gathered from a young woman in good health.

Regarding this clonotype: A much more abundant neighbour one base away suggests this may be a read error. The CDR3 DNA reads as TGCACCTCCGCCCGGGACAGGGGGAGCAATGAGCAGTTCTTC. Translated, it gives CTSARDRGSNEQFF. The chain uses TRBV10-1 and TRBJ2-1; 11 bases map to TRBD1. The CDR3 loop spans 14 amino acids. CDR1 and CDR2 from the germline V gene are WNHNN and SYGVQD (reference sequence).

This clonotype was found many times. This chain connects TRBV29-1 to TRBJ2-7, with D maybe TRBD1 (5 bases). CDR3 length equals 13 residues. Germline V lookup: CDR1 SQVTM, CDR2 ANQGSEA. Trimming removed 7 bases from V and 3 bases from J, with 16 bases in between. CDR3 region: CSAIPREVYEQYF. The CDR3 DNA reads TGCAGCGCTATCCCCAGGGAAGTCTACGAGCAGTACTTC.

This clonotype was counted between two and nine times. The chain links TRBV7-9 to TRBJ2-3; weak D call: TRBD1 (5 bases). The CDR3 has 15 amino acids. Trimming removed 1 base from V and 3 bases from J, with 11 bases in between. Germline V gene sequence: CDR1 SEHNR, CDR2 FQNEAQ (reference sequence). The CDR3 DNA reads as TGTGCCAGCAGCTTAGAGTCAGGGCGGACAGATACGCAGTATTTT. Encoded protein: CASSLESGRTDTQYF.

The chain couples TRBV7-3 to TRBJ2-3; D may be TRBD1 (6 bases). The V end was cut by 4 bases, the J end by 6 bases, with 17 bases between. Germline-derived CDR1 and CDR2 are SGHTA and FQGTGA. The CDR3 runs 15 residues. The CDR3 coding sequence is TGTGCCAGCAGCTCTGCTGGGGGACAAACGGATACGCAGTATTTT. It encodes CASSSAGGQTDTQYF.

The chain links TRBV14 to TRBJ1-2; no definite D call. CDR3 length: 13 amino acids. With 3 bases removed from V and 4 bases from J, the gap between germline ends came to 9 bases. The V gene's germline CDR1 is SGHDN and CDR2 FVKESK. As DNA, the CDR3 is TGTGCCAGCAGCCAGATGGGGAGCTATGGCTACACCTTC. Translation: CASSQMGSYGYTF.

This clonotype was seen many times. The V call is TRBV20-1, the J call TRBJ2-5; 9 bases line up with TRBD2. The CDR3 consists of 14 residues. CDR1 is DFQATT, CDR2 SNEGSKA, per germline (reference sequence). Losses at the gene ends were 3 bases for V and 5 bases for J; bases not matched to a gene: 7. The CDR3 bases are TGCAGTGCTAGGGACGGACTAGCGTTTGAGACCCAGTACTTC. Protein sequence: CSARDGLAFETQYF.

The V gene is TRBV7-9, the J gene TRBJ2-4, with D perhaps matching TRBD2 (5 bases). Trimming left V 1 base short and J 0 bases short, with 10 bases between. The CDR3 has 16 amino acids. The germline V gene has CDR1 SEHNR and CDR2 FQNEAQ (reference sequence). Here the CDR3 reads CASSLEVGRAKNIQYF. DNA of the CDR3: TGTGCCAGCAGCTTAGAGGTTGGGAGAGCCAAAAACATTCAGTACTTC.

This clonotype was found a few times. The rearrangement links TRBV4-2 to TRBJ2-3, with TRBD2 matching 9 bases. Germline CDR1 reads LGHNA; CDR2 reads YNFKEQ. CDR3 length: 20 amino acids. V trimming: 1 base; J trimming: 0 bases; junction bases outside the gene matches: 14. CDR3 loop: CASSQGTGGSGGSSTDTQYF. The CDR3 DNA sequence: TGTGCCAGCAGCCAAGGAACGGGAGGTAGCGGGGGATCTAGCACAGATACGCAGTATTTT.

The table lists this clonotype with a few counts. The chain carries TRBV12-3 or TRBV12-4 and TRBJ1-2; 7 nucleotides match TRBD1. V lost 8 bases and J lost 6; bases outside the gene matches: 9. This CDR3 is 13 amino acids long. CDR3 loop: CASGLQGSHGYTF. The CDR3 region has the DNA TGTGCCAGCGGCCTACAGGGGAGCCATGGCTACACCTTC.

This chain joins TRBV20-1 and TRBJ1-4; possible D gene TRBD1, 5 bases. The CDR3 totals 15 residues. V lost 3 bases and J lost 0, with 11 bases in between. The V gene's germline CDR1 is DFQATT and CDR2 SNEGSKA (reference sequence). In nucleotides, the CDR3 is TGCAGTGCTAGCGGGACGGGTGCAACTAATGAAAAACTGTTTTTT. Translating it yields CSASGTGATNEKLFF.

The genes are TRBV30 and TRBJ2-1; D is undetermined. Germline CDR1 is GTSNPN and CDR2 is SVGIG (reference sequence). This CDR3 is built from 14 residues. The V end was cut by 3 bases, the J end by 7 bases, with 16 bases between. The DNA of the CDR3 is TGTGCCTGGAGCGTTCTTTCGGTGTTGAATGAGCAGTTCTTC. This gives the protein CAWSVLSVLNEQFF.

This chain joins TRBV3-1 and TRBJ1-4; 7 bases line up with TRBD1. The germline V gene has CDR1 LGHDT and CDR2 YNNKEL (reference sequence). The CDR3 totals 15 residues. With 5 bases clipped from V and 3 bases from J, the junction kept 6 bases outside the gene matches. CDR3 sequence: CASSVQGLPNEKLFF. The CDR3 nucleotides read TGTGCCAGCAGCGTACAGGGGTTGCCTAATGAAAAACTGTTTTTT.

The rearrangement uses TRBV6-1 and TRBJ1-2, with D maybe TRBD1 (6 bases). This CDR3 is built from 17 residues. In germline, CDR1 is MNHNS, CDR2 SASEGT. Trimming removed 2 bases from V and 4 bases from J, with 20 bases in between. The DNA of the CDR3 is TGTGCCAGCAGTGAATTGCCTAGGGGACAAACTTCCTATGGCTACACCTTC. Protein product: CASSELPRGQTSYGYTF.

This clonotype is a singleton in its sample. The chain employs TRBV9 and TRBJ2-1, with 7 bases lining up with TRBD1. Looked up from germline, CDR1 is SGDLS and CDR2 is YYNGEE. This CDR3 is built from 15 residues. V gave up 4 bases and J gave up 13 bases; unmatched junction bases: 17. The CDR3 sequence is CASSLGTVSYSEQFF. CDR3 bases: TGTGCCAGCAGCCTCGGGACAGTATCCTACAGTGAACAGTTCTTC.

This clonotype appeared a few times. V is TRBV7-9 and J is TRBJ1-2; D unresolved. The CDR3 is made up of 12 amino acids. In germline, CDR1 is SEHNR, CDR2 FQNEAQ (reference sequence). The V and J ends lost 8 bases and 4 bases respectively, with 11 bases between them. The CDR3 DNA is TGTGCCAGCCGACTTGGAGGCTATGGCTACACCTTC. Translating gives CASRLGGYGYTF. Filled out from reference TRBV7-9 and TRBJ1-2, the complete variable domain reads DTGVSQNPRHKITKRGQNVTFRCDPISEHNRLYWYRQTLGQGPEFLTYFQNEAQLEKSRLLSDRFSAERPKGSFSTLEIQRTEQGDSAMYLCASRLGGYGYTFGSGTRLTVV.

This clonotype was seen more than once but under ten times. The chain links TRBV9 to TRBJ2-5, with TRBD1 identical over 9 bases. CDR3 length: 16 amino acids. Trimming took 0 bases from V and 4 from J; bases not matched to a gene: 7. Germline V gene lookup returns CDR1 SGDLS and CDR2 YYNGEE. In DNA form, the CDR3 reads TGTGCCAGCAGCGTAGCGGACAGGGGCGTGCGAGAGACCCAGTACTTC. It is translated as CASSVADRGVRETQYF.

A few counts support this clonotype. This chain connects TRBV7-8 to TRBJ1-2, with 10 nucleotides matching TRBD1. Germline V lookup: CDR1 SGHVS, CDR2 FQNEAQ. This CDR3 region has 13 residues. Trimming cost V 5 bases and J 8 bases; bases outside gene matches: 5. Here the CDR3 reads CASSQTGGKGYTF. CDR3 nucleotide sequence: TGTGCCAGCAGCCAGACAGGGGGCAAGGGCTACACCTTC.

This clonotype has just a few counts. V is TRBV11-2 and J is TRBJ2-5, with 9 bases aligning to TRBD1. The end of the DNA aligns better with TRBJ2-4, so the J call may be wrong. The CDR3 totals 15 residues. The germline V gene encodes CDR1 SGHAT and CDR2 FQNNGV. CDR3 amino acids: CASSLDRGAKNIQYF. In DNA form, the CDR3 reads TGTGCCAGCAGCTTGGACAGGGGTGCCAAAAACATTCAGTACTTC.

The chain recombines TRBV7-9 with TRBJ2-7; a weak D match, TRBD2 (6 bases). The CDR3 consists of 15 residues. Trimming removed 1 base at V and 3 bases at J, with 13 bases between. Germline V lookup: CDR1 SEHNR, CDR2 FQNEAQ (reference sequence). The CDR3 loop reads CASSLGGVRVYEQYF. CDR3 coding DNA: TGTGCCAGCAGCTTAGGCGGGGTCAGAGTCTACGAGCAGTACTTC. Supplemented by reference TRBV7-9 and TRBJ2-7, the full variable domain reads DTGVSQNPRHKITKRGQNVTFRCDPISEHNRLYWYRQTLGQGPEFLTYFQNEAQLEKSRLLSDRFSAERPKGSFSTLEIQRTEQGDSAMYLCASSLGGVRVYEQYFGPGTRLTVT.

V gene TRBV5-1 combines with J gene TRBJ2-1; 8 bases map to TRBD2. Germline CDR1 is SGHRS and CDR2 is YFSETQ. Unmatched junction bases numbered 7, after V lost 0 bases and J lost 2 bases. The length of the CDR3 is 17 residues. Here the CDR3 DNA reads TGCGCCAGCAGCTTGGCCTCTAGCGGGTCCCCCTACAATGAGCAGTTCTTC. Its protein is CASSLASSGSPYNEQFF.

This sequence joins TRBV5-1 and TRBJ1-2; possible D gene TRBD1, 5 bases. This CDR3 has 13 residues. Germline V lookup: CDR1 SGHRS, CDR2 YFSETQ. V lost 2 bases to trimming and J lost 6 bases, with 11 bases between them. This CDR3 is CASSLQDKDGYTF. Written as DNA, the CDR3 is TGCGCCAGCAGCTTACAGGACAAGGATGGCTACACCTTC.

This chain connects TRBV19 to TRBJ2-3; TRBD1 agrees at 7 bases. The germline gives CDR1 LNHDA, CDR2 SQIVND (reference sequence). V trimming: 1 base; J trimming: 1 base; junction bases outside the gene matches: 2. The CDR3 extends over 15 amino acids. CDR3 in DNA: TGTGCCAGTAGTATAGTAGGACAGGGCACAGATACGCAGTATTTT. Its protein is CASSIVGQGTDTQYF.